This T cell receptor (beta chain) is drawn from a study of regulatory T cells in long-lasting Graves disease. Study at large: Disease was considered persistent Graves' disease after over 5 years of antithyroid drugs (with positive TSH receptor antibodies).

CDR3 regions were amplified by Arm-PCR using iRepertoire HTBI primers to build TCR beta libraries. One entry per CDR3 protein results from TCRdb running MiXCR on the multiplex PCR reads. The sample records 700,000 or so distinct CDR3 sequences, approximately 29% being singletons. This clonotype was observed a handful of times. Time point in this sample: persistent/refractory GD, antithyroid drugs over 5 years with positive TRAb. Generation of the TCR library employed RNA extracted from PBMCs. The specimen was peripheral blood mononuclear cells (PBMCs), collected when the disease was refractory, from a patient treated with antithyroid drugs. The origin of this receptor is a female donor with Graves disease.

The CDR3 bases are TGCAGCGTTGAAGGGGTAGACATTCAGTACTTC. It specifies CSVEGVDIQYF. The chain is built from TRBV29-1 and TRBJ2-4; no clear D. In germline, CDR1 is SQVTM, CDR2 ANQGSEA. V was pared by 1 base and J by 8 bases, with 6 bases between. CDR3 length equals 11 residues.